The rows below give T cell receptor beta chains drawn from one sample of a study of T cell changes during pregnancy in multiple sclerosis. Assay used: immunoSEQ multiplex PCR; TCRdb lists only in-frame clones, some missing. The sample gives some 80,000 clones, roughly nine tenths of which show up once; 0.7% to 0.9% is in the top ten. This specimen was peripheral blood, taken in the first trimester of pregnancy. The receptors were gathered from a female donor in good health, enrolled as a control in a pregnancy study. Both conserved end residues are part of each CDR3. A D gene is named only where the DNA matches it firmly.

v_call	d_call	j_call	cdr3_nt	cdr3_aa
TRBV19	NA	TRBJ2-1	TGTGCCAGTAGTACCAACCCCTCAGGTGAGCAGTTCTTC	CASSTNPSGEQFF
TRBV7-2	NA	TRBJ2-3	TGTGCCAGCAGCGGACAGTATAACACAGATACGCAGTATTTT	CASSGQYNTDTQYF
TRBV25-1	TRBD2	TRBJ2-5	TGTGCCAGCAGTGTTAGTGGGAGGGCCGGGGAGACCCAGTACTTC	CASSVSGRAGETQYF
TRBV27	NA	TRBJ1-1	TGTGCCAGCAGTTTTGGGGCGAACACTGAAGCTTTCTTT	CASSFGANTEAFF
TRBV7-2	NA	TRBJ1-2	TGTGCCAGCAGACCTACCGGGATCTATGGCTACACCTTC	CASRPTGIYGYTF
TRBV7-2	NA	TRBJ2-5	TGTGCCAGCAGCTTAGTTCGGTCGGCAGGGGAGACCCAGTACTTC	CASSLVRSAGETQYF
TRBV28	NA	TRBJ2-3	TGTGCCAGCAGTATCAGAGCGGCCAGCACAGATACGCAGTATTTT	CASSIRAASTDTQYF
TRBV30	NA	TRBJ2-6	TGTGCCTGGGAGAACTCTGGGGCCAACGTCCTGACTTTC	CAWENSGANVLTF
TRBV30	NA	TRBJ1-3	TGTGCCTGGAGTGTACCGGGTTCCGGAAACACCATATATTTT	CAWSVPGSGNTIYF
TRBV25-1	NA	TRBJ2-7	TGTGCCAGCAGTTGGGGTGGGAGGCGTAGCGGAACTTCCTACGAGCAGTACTTC	CASSWGGRRSGTSYEQYF
TRBV28	TRBD2	TRBJ2-1	TGTGCCAGCAGTTTATTTACTAGCGGGATCATAAATGAGCAGTTCTTC	CASSLFTSGIINEQFF
TRBV11-1	TRBD2	TRBJ2-7	TGTGCCAGCAGCCCCCCCCCGCTAGCGGGGCACTCCTACGAGCAGTACTTC	CASSPPPLAGHSYEQYF
TRBV7-8	NA	TRBJ1-2	TGTGCCAGCAGCTTAGTTGGAGGGGCCTCGATGGGAGCTGGCTACACCTTC	CASSLVGGASMGAGYTF
TRBV18	NA	TRBJ1-4	TGTGCCAGCTCCGCTAATGAAAAACTGTTTTTT	CASSANEKLFF
TRBV7-2	NA	TRBJ1-1	TGTGCCAGCAGCTTTCGACAGTTCCGAGGGAACACTGAAGCTTTCTTT	CASSFRQFRGNTEAFF
TRBV7-9	TRBD2	TRBJ2-1	TGTGCCAGCAGCTTAGTAGCGGGAGAAGAGTTCTTC	CASSLVAGEEFF
TRBV11-3	TRBD2	TRBJ2-2	TGTGCCAGCAGCTTCTCCCCGGGACTAGCGGGATCTAACACCGGGGAGCTGTTTTTT	CASSFSPGLAGSNTGELFF